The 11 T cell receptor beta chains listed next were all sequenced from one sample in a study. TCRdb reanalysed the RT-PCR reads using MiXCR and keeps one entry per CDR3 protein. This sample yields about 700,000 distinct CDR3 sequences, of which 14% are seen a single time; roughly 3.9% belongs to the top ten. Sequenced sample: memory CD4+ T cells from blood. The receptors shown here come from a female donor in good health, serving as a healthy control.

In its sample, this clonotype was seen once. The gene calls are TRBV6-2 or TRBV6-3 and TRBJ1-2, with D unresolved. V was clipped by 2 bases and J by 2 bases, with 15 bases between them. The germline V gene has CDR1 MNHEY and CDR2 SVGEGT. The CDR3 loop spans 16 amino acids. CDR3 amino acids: CASSYPKQPSNYGYTF. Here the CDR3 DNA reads TGTGCCAGCAGTTACCCGAAACAGCCTTCCAACTATGGCTACACCTTC.

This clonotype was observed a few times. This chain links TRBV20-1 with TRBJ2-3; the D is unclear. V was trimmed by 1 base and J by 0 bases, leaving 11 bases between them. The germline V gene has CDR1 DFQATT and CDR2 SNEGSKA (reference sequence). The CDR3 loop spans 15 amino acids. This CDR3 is CSARADVVSTDTQYF. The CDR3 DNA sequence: TGCAGTGCTAGAGCTGACGTAGTAAGCACAGATACGCAGTATTTT.

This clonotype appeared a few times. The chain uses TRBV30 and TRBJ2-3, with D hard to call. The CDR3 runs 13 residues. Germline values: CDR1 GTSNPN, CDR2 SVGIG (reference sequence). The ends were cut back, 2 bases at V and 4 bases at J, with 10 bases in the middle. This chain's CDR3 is CAWSRRVSDTQYF. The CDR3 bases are TGTGCCTGGAGTCGGAGAGTGTCAGATACGCAGTATTTT.

This chain's CDR3 is CASSLLMGQGPQETQYF. As DNA, the CDR3 is TGTGCCAGCAGTTTACTGATGGGTCAGGGACCTCAAGAGACCCAGTACTTC. This chain uses TRBV28 with TRBJ2-5; either TRBD1 or TRBD2 may supply D (5 bases each). The CDR3 is 17 residues long. The V end lost 2 bases, the J end lost 2 bases, and 18 bases lay between the germline ends. Germline loops: CDR1 MDHEN, CDR2 SYDVKM.

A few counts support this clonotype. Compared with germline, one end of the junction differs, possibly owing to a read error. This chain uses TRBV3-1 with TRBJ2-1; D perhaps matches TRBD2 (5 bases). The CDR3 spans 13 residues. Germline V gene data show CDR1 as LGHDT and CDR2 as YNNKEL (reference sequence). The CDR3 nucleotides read TGTGCCAGCAGCCAAGATAGGCTAGCCGCATCGGTCTTC. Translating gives CASSQDRLAASVF.

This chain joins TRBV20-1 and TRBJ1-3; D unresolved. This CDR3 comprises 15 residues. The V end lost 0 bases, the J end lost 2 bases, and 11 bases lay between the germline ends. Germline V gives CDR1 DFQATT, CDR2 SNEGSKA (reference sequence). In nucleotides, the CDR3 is TGCAGTGCTAGAGATTCGGCAGGAGCTGGAAACACCATATATTTT. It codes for CSARDSAGAGNTIYF.

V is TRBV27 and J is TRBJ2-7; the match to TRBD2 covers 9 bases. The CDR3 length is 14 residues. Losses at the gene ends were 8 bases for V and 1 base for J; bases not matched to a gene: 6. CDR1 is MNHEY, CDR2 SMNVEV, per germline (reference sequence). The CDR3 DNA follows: TGTGCCAGCGGGGACCTAGCGGGGTCCTACGAGCAGTACTTC. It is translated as CASGDLAGSYEQYF.

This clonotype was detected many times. In nucleotides, the CDR3 is TGCAGTGCTAGAGCCCTGGGTATAAGGACAGGGCCAGATACGCAGTATTTT. Translated: CSARALGIRTGPDTQYF. V usage is TRBV20-1 and J usage is TRBJ2-3, with 8 positions matching TRBD1. Per the germline V gene, CDR1 is DFQATT and CDR2 is SNEGSKA (reference sequence). Trimming took 1 base from V and 4 from J; bases not matched to a gene: 13. This CDR3 is built from 17 residues.

The CDR3 DNA sequence: TGTGCCAGCAGTTACTCGATAGGGGCCACTGAAGCTTTCTTT. This gives the protein CASSYSIGATEAFF. J is TRBJ1-1 and V is TRBV6-5, with D tentatively TRBD1 (5 bases). Germline values: CDR1 MNHEY, CDR2 SVGAGI. V was pared by 0 bases and J by 4 bases, with 9 bases between. This CDR3 has 14 amino acids.

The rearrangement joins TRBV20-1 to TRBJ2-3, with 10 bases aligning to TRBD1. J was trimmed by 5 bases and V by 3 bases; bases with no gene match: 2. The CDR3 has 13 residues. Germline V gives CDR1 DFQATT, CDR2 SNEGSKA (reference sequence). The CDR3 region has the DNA TGCAGTGCTAGGGACAGGGGGGTAGATACGCAGTATTTT. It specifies CSARDRGVDTQYF.

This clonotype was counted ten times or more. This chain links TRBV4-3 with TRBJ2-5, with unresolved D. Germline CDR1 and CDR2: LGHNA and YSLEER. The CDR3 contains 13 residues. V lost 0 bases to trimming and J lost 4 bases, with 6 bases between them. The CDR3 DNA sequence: TGCGCCAGCAGCCAAGATTGGGGAGAGACCCAGTACTTC. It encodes CASSQDWGETQYF.